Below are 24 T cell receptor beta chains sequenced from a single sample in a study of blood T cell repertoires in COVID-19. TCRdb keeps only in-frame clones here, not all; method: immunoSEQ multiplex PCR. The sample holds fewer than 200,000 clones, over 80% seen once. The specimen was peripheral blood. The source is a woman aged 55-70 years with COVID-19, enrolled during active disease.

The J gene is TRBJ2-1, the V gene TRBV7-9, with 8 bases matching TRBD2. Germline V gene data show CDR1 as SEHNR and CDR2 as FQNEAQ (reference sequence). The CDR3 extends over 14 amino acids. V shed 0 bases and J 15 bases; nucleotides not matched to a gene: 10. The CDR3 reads CASSLAQFGGALFF. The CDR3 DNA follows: TGTGCCAGCAGCTTAGCACAATTCGGGGGGGCCTTGTTCTTC.

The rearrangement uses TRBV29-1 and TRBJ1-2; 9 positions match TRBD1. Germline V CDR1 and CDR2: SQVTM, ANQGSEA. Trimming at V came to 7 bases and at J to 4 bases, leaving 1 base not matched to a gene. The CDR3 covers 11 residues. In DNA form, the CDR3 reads TGCAGCGCGGACAGGGGCTATGGCTACACCTTC. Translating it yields CSADRGYGYTF.

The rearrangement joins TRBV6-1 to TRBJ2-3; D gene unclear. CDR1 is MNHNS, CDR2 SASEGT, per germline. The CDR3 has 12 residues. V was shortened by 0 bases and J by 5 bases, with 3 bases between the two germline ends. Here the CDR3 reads CASSEARDTQYF. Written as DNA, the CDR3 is TGTGCCAGCAGTGAAGCGAGAGATACGCAGTATTTT.

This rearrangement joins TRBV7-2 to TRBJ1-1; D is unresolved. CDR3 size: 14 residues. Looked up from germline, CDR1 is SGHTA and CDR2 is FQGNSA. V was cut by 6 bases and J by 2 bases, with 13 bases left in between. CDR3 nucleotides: TGTGCCAGCAGGCCGGGTCGGACTAACACTGAAGCTTTCTTT. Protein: CASRPGRTNTEAFF. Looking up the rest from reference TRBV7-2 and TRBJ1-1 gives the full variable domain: GAGVSQSPSNKVTEKGKDVELRCDPISGHTALYWYRQSLGQGLEFLIYFQGNSAPDKSGLPSDRFSAERTGGSVSTLTIQRTQQEDSAVYLCASRPGRTNTEAFFGQGTRLTVV.

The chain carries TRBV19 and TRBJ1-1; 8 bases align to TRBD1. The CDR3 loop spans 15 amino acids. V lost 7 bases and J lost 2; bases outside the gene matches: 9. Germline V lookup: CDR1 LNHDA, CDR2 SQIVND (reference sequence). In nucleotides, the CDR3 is TGTGCCAGTACCTCGATAGGACAGGGCAACACTGAAGCTTTCTTT. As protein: CASTSIGQGNTEAFF.

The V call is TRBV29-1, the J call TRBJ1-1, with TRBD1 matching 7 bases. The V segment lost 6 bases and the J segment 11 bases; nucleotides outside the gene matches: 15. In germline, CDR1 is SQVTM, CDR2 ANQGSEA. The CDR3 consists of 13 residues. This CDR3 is CSVRKTGNYAAFF. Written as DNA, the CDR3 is TGCAGCGTCCGGAAGACAGGGAACTACGCGGCTTTCTTT.

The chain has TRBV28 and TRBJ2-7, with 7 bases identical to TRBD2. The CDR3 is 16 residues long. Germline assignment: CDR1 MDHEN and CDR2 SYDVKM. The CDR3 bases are TGTGCTGCCAGCAGCTTTATTGCGGGGAGGGCCAGCGAGCAGTACTTC. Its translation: CAASSFIAGRASEQYF.

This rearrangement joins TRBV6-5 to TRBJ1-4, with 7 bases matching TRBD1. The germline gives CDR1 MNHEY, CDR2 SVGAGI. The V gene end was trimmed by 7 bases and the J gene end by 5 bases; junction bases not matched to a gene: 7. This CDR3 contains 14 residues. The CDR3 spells CASTWGTANEKLFF. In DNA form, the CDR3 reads TGTGCCAGCACCTGGGGGACAGCAAATGAAAAACTGTTTTTT.

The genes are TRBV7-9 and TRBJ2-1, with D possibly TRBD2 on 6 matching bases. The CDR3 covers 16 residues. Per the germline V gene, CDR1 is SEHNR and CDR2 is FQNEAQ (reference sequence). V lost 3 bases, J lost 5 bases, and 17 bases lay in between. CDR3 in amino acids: CASSFPWGGTNNEQFF. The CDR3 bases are TGTGCCAGCAGCTTCCCGTGGGGCGGGACCAACAATGAGCAGTTCTTC.

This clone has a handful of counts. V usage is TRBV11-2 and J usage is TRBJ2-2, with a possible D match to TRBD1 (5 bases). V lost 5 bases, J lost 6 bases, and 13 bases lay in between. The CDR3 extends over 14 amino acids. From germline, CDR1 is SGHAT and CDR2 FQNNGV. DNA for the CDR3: TGTGCCAGCAGCGGTTTAGGCAGGGCCGGGGAGCTGTTTTTT. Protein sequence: CASSGLGRAGELFF.

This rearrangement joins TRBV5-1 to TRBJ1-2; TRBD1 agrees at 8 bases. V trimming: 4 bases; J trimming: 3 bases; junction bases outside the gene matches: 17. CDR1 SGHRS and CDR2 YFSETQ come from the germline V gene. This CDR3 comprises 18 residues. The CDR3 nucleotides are TGCGCCAGCAGCCGAAGTCAACCGGGACAGGCGTTTGACTATGGCTACACCTTC. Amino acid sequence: CASSRSQPGQAFDYGYTF.

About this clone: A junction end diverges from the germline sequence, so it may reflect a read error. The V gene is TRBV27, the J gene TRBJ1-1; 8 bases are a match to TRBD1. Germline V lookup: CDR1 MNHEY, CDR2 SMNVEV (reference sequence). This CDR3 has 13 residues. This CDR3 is CASSFGRGRWLTF. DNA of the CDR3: TGTGCCAGCAGTTTTGGCAGGGGGCGGTGGCTTACCTTT.

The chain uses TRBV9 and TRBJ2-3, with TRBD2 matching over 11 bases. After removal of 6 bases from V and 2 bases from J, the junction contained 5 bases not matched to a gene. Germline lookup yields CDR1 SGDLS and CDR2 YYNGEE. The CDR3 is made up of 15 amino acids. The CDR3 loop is CASTTSGVPTDTQYF. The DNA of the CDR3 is TGTGCCAGCACGACTAGCGGGGTTCCCACAGATACGCAGTATTTT.

The CDR3 reads CAISEMTTKGGDTQYF. The CDR3 nucleotides read TGTGCCATCAGTGAGATGACTACCAAGGGAGGAGATACGCAGTATTTT. V gene TRBV10-3 combines with J gene TRBJ2-3; tentatively, D is TRBD2 (6 bases). Trimming removed 2 bases at V and 5 bases at J, with 17 bases between. The CDR3 is 16 amino acids. In germline, CDR1 is ENHRY, CDR2 SYGVKD.

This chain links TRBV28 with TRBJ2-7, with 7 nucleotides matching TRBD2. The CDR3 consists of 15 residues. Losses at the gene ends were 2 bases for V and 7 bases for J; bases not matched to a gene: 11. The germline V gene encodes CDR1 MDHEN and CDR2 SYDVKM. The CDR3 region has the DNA TGTGCCAGCAGTTTAAGAGCTAGCGGTGGTGGAGAGCAGTACTTC. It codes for CASSLRASGGGEQYF.

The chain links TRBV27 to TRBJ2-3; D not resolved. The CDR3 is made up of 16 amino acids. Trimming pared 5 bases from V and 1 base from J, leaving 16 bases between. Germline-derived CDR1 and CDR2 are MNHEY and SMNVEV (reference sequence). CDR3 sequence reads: CASSHLRPSGTDTQYF. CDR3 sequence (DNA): TGTGCCAGCAGTCACCTTCGCCCTAGTGGCACAGATACGCAGTATTTT.

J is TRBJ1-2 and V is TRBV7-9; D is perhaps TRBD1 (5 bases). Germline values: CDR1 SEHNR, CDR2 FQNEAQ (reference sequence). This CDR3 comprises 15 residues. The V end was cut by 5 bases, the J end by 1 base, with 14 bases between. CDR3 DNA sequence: TGTGCCAGCAGCCCTCAGGGACTTCGTAACTATGGCTACACCTTC. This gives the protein CASSPQGLRNYGYTF.

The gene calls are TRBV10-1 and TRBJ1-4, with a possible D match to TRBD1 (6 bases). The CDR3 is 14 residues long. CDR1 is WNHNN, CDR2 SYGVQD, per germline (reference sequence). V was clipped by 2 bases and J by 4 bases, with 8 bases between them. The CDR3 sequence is CASSEGQRNEKLFF. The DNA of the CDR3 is TGCGCCAGCAGTGAGGGACAGCGTAATGAAAAACTGTTTTTT.

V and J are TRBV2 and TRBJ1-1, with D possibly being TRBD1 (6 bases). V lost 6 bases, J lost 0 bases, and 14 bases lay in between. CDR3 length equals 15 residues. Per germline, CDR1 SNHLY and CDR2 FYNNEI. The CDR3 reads CASSARTALNTEAFF. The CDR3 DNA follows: TGTGCCAGCAGCGCCCGGACAGCTTTGAACACTGAAGCTTTCTTT.

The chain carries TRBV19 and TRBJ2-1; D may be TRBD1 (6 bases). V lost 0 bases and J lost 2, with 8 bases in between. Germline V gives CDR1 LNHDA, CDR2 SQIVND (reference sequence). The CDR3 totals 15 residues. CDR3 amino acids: CASSIEGQAYNEQFF. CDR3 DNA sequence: TGTGCCAGTAGTATAGAGGGACAAGCCTACAATGAGCAGTTCTTC.

CDR3 protein: CASSLGQGNTEAFF. CDR3 sequence (DNA): TGTGCCAGCAGCTTAGGTCAGGGGAACACTGAAGCTTTCTTT. The genes are TRBV7-6 and TRBJ1-1, with TRBD1 as a possible D gene (5 bases). The CDR3 has 14 amino acids. Germline-derived CDR1 and CDR2 are SGHVS and FNYEAQ. Trimming cost V 1 base and J 1 base, with 7 bases left between them.

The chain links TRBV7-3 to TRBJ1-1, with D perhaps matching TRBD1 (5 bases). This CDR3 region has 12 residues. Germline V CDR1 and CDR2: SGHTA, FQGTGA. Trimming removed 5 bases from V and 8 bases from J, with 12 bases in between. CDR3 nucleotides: TGTGCCAGCAGCCGAAACGGGGGGGAAGCTTTCTTT. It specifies CASSRNGGEAFF.

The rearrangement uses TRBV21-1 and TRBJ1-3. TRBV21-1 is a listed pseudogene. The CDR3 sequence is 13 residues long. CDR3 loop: CASRRASGNTIYF. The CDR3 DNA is TGTGCCAGCAGGAGGGCGTCTGGAAACACCATATATTTT.

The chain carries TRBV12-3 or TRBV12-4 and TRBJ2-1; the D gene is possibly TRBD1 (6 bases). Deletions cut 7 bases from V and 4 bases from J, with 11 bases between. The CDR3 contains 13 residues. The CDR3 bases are TGTGCCAGCATCCTCGGGACATACAATGAGCAGTTCTTC. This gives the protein CASILGTYNEQFF.